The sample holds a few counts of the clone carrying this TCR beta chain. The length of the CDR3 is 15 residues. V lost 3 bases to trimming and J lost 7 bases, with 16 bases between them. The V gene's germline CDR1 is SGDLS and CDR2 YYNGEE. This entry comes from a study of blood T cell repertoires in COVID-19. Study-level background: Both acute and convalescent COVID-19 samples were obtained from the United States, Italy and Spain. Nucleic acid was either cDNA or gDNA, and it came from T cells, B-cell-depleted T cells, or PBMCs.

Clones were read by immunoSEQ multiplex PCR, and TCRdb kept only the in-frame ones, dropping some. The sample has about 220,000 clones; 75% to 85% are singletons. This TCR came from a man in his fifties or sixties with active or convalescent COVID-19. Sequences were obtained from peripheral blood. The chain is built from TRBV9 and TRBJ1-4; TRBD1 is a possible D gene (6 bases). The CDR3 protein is CASSASGAGGEKLFF. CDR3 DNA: TGTGCCAGCAGCGCCTCAGGGGCTGGGGGTGAAAAACTGTTTTTT.